This TCR beta chain is from a study of shared clonotypes between healthy human individuals. This table comes from immunoSEQ multiplex PCR, and its TCRdb copy is limited to in-frame clones, with some not included. Altogether some 2,000,000 clones are present, 85% to 95% being singletons, with the ten largest covering more than 0.1%. In germline, CDR1 is DFQATT, CDR2 SNEGSKA (reference sequence). V was shortened by 5 bases and J by 4 bases, with 6 bases between the two germline ends. The CDR3 runs 11 residues. About this clone: Antigen: not known.

Study-wide findings and caveats: Although depth was large, rarefaction showed that sequencing of the sorted subsets was incomplete. Generally, estimated richness proved larger in naive subsets than it did in memory subsets. Sequencing depth was predicted to influence how clonotypes are shared among donors.

Sequenced input: naive CD4+ T cells sorted from blood. Subset reported: CD45RA+ positively selected. The rearrangement joins TRBV20-1 to TRBJ1-5; D may be TRBD1 (6 bases). This clonotype originated in a man younger than 35 in good health. In nucleotides, the CDR3 is TGCAGTGCTGGGACAAATCAGCCCCAGCATTTT. Residues: CSAGTNQPQHF.